These T cell receptor beta chains were read from a single sample in a study of cytomegalovirus exposure and HLA in healthy donors. The method was immunoSEQ multiplex PCR; TCRdb's version includes in-frame clones alone and lacks a portion of them. In the table there are some 150,000 clones, 70% to 85% of which are singletons. Sequencing input: PBMCs. All receptors derive from a man aged 25-45 years in good health and CMV-seropositive. Each CDR3 is given with its conserved first and last residue. D genes are given only for firm matches. Size is omitted from some rows. Given values are once, few, many or a class for expanded clones.

V	D	size	J	DNA	CDR3
TRBV11-2	NA	NA	TRBJ1-1	TGTGCCAGCAGCTTAACCGTTCGGGGGGGCGTGAACACTGAAGCTTTCTTT	CASSLTVRGGVNTEAFF
TRBV29-1	NA	NA	TRBJ2-7	TGCAGCGCTGCAGGGGCCTACGAGCAGTACTTC	CSAAGAYEQYF
TRBV7-2	NA	NA	TRBJ1-5	TGTGCCAGCAGCGCTTACTATAGCAATCAGCCCCAGCATTTT	CASSAYYSNQPQHF
TRBV7-9	TRBD1	few	TRBJ2-2	TGTGCCAGAGGACAGGGGGAGACCGGGGAGCTGTTTTTT	CARGQGETGELFF
TRBV6-4	NA	NA	TRBJ2-2	TGTGCCAGCAGTGCCGTCCGGGACACAATTACCGGGGAGCTGTTTTTT	CASSAVRDTITGELFF
TRBV6-6	TRBD1	NA	TRBJ1-5	TGTGCCAGCAGGGCACAGGGGAAGGATCAGCCCCAGCATTTT	CASRAQGKDQPQHF
TRBV7-3	TRBD2	NA	TRBJ2-2	TGTGCCAGCAGCTTTACCGGGGGGGCCGACACCGGGGAGCTGTTTTTT	CASSFTGGADTGELFF
TRBV4-1	TRBD2	NA	TRBJ2-3	TGCGCCAGCAGCCTCCTAGCGGGGGGGGTTACAGATACGCAGTATTTT	CASSLLAGGVTDTQYF
TRBV5-1	NA	NA	TRBJ2-7	TGCGCCAGCAGCTCATTCTACGAGCAGTACTTC	CASSSFYEQYF
TRBV19	TRBD1	NA	TRBJ1-1	TGTGCCAGTATGGAACAGACAGGGGGGAAGACTGAAGCTTTCTTT	CASMEQTGGKTEAFF
TRBV27	NA	NA	TRBJ2-7	TGTGCCAGCAGTTCCTATGTGAGGGCCTACGAGCAGTACTTC	CASSSYVRAYEQYF
TRBV11-3	TRBD1	NA	TRBJ2-2	TGTGCCAGCAGCGTAGGACAGGAGGTCACCGGGGAGCTGTTTTTT	CASSVGQEVTGELFF
TRBV7-3	NA	NA	TRBJ2-3	TGTGCCAGCAGCTCGGGCCGGGACATACTCACAGATACGCAGTATTTT	CASSSGRDILTDTQYF
TRBV7-2	TRBD1	NA	TRBJ2-5	TGTGCCAGCAGCTACCGGACAGGGGAGGTAGAGACCCAGTACTTC	CASSYRTGEVETQYF
TRBV11-2	NA	NA	TRBJ2-2	TGTGCCAGCAGCTTTACAGGGACCTCGGAGCTGTTTTTT	CASSFTGTSELFF
TRBV4-1	TRBD1	NA	TRBJ1-1	TGCGCCAGCAGCCTATGGGGCAGGGGGAAGAACACTGAAGCTTTCTTT	CASSLWGRGKNTEAFF
TRBV4-1	NA	few	TRBJ2-5	TGCGCCAGCAGCCAAGATCTCGAGACCCAGTACTTC	CASSQDLETQYF
TRBV13	NA	NA	TRBJ2-2	TGTGCCAGCAGCTTTGGGAGGACCGGGGAGCTGTTTTTT	CASSFGRTGELFF
TRBV28	TRBD1	few	TRBJ2-7	TGTGCCAGCAGTTCCTCCGGACAGGGGGCTTACGAGCAGTACTTC	CASSSSGQGAYEQYF
TRBV10-1	TRBD2	NA	TRBJ2-3	TGCGCCAGCAGTGCCGGGGGGACAGATACGCAGTATTTT	CASSAGGTDTQYF
TRBV6-4	TRBD1	NA	TRBJ2-3	TGTGCCAGCAGTGACTCGAGGACAGGGAGCACAGATACGCAGTATTTT	CASSDSRTGSTDTQYF
TRBV15	NA	few	TRBJ1-2	TGTGCCACCAGCAGAGATCGCCCGGGGGGCGATGGCTACACCTTC	CATSRDRPGGDGYTF
TRBV6-6	NA	few	TRBJ2-6	TGTGCCAGCAGTCCGACACTCTCTGGGGCCAACGTCCTGACTTTC	CASSPTLSGANVLTF
TRBV30	NA	NA	TRBJ2-5	TGTGCCTGGAGTGTCCGGGGGAAGGAGACCCAGTACTTC	CAWSVRGKETQYF
TRBV19	NA	NA	TRBJ1-1	TGTGCCAGTAGTATAGGGTTGCAGAATGGAGCTTTCTTT	CASSIGLQNGAFF
TRBV5-1	NA	once	TRBJ1-1	TGCGCCAGCAGCCTGCGAGAGAACACTGAAGCTTTCTTT	CASSLRENTEAFF
TRBV9	TRBD2	NA	TRBJ2-2	TGTGCCAGCAGCGTACCCGCGGGGGGGAGTAACACCGGGGAGCTGTTTTTT	CASSVPAGGSNTGELFF
TRBV10-3	TRBD2	NA	TRBJ2-3	TGTGCCATCATGAAAACCTCGCCGGGACTAGCGGGGGCGGTCGCAGATACGCAGTATTTT	CAIMKTSPGLAGAVADTQYF
TRBV6-5	TRBD1	NA	TRBJ2-5	TGTGCCAGCAGTTACTCCCAGACAGGGGCGGCCCAGTACTTC	CASSYSQTGAAQYF
TRBV4-1	NA	NA	TRBJ2-6	TGCGCCAGCAGCCAAGCGGAGGGGGCCCACTCTGGGGCCAACGTCCTGACTTTC	CASSQAEGAHSGANVLTF
TRBV19	NA	NA	TRBJ1-1	TGTGCCAGTAGTCCCTCCCGAGGGAACACTGAAGCTTTCTTT	CASSPSRGNTEAFF
TRBV6-5	NA	NA	TRBJ2-3	TGTGCCAGCAGTTACGTAGACAGCTCCACAGATACGCAGTATTTT	CASSYVDSSTDTQYF
TRBV10-1	NA	NA	TRBJ1-1	TGCGCCAGCAGTGAAGGGGCGACCGACACTGAAGCTTTCTTT	CASSEGATDTEAFF
TRBV28	TRBD1	NA	TRBJ2-2	TGTGCCAGCAGTTTTTCGGGGGCAGGGGGCTTCGGGGAGCTGTTTTTT	CASSFSGAGGFGELFF
TRBV5-1	TRBD2	NA	TRBJ2-5	TGCGCCAGCAGCGGTGGACTAGCGGAAAGAAGGGAGACCCAGTACTTC	CASSGGLAERRETQYF
TRBV27	TRBD1	NA	TRBJ1-2	TGTGCCAGCAGAAGGCAGGGGGTCTATGGCTACACCTTC	CASRRQGVYGYTF
TRBV28	TRBD2	NA	TRBJ2-2	TGTGCCAGCAGCCCTCGGATGATAGCGGGGGACACCGGGGAGCTGTTTTTT	CASSPRMIAGDTGELFF
TRBV4-1	NA	NA	TRBJ1-4	TGCGCCAGCAGCCAAGAAGCCTCGGCTAATGAAAAACTGTTTTTT	CASSQEASANEKLFF
TRBV12-5	NA	NA	TRBJ2-5	TGTGCTAGTGGTTTGGTGGGGGGGACAGGAGAGACCCAGTACTTC	CASGLVGGTGETQYF
TRBV6-5	NA	NA	TRBJ2-7	TGTGCCAGCAGTACCGGGTTAGGCAGCTACTACGAGCAGTACTTC	CASSTGLGSYYEQYF
TRBV19	NA	NA	TRBJ2-3	TGTGCCAGTAGTACCTTACAGGTTCGAGATACGCAGTATTTT	CASSTLQVRDTQYF
TRBV5-6	NA	NA	TRBJ2-1	TGTGCCAGCAGCTTCCGTGCCAGCGGGTTTAACAATGAGCAGTTCTTC	CASSFRASGFNNEQFF